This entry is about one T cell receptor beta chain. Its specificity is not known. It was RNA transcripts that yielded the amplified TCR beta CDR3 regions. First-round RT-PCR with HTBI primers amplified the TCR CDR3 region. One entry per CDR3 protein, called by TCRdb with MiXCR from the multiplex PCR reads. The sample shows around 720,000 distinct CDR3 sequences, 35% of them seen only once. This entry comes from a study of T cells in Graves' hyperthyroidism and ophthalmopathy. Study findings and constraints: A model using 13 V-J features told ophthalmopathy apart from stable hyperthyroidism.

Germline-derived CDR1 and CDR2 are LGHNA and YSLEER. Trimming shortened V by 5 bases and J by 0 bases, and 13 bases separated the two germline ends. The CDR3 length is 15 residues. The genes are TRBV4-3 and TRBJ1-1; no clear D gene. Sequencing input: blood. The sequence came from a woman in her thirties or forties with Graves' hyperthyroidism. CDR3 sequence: CASSAFGYMNTEAFF. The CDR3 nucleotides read TGCGCCAGCAGCGCATTTGGGTATATGAACACTGAAGCTTTCTTT.